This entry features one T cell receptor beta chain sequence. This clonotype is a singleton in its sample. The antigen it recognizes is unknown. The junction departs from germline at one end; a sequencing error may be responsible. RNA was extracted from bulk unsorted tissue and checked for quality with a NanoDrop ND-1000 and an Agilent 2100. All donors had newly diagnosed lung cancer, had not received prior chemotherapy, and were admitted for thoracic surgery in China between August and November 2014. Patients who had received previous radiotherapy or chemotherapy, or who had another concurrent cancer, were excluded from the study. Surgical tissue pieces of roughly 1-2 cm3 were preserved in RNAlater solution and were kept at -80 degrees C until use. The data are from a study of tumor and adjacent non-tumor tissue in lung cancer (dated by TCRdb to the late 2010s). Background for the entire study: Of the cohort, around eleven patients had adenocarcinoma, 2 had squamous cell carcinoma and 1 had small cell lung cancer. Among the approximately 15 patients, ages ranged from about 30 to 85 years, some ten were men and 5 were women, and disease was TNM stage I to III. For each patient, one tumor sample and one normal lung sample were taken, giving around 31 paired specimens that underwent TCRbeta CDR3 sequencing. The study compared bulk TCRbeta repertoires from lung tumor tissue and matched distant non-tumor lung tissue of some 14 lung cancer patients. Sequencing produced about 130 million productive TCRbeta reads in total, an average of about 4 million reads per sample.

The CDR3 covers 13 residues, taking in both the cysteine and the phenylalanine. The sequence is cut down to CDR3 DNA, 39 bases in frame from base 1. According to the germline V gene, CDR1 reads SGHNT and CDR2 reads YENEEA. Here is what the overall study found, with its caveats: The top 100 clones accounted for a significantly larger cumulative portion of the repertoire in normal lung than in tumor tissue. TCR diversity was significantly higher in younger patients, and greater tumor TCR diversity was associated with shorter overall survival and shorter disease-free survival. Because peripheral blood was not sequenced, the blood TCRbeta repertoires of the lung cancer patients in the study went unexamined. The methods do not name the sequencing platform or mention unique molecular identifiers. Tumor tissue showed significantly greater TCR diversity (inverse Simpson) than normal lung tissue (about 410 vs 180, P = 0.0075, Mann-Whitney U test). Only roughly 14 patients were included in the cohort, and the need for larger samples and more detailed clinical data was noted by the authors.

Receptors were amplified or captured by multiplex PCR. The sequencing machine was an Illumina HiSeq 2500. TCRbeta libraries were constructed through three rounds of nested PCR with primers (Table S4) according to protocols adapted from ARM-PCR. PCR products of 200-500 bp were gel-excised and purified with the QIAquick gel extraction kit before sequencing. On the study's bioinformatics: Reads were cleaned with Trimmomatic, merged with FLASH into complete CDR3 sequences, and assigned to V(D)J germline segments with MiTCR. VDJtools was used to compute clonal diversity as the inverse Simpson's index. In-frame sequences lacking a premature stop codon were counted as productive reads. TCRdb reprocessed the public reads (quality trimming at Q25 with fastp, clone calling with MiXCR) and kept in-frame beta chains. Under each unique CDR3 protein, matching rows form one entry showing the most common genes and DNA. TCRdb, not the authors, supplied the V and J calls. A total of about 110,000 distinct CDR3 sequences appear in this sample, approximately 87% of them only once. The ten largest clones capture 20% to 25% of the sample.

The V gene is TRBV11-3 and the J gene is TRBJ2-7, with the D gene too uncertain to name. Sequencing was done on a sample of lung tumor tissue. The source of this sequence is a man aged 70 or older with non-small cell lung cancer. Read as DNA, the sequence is TGTGCCAGTAGCTCGTCTGGTGGATACGAGCAGTACTTC. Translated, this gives CASSSSGGYEQYF.